This section outlines one T cell receptor beta chain sequence together with its context. The germline V gene encodes CDR1 LNHDA and CDR2 SQIVND (reference sequence). The ends lost 9 bases at V and 2 bases at J; junction bases unmatched: 10. The length of the CDR3 is 15 residues. With 60 Vbeta and 13 Jbeta primers, the PCR was carried out. TCRdb's table, derived via immunoSEQ multiplex PCR, lists solely in-frame clones and lacks some. The repertoire holds more than 130,000 clones, with roughly three quarters as singletons. These data come from a study of cytomegalovirus exposure and HLA in healthy donors.

The J gene is TRBJ1-3, the V gene TRBV19, with 7 bases that match TRBD1. Sequencing was done on a sample of PBMCs. This clonotype was obtained from a male donor in good health and CMV-seronegative. The CDR3 sequence is CASRSGGQPGNTIYF. CDR3 in DNA: TGTGCCAGCCGGTCCGGGGGACAGCCTGGAAACACCATATATTTT.